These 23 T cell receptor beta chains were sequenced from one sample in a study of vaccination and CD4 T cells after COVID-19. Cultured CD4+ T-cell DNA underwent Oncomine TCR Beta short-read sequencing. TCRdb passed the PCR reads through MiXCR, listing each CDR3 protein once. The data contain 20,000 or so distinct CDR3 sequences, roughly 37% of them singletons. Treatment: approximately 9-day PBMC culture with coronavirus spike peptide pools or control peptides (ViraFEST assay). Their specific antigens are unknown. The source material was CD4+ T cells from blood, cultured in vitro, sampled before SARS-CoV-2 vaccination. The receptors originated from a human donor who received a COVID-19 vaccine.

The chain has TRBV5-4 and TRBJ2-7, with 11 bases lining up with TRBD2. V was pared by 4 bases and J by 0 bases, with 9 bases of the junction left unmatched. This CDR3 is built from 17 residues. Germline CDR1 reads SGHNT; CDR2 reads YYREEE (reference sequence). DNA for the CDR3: TGTGCCAGCAGCCCGAACCTTCTAGCGGGGGGCTCCTACGAGCAGTACTTC. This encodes CASSPNLLAGGSYEQYF.

The CDR3 reads CASSLAGTSGGSGYNEQFF. CDR3 bases: TGTGCCAGCAGCTTAGCGGGGACTAGCGGGGGGAGCGGCTACAATGAGCAGTTCTTC. The gene calls are TRBV7-8 and TRBJ2-1, with 15 nucleotides matching TRBD2. V gave up 0 bases and J gave up 3 bases; unmatched junction bases: 6. Germline lookup yields CDR1 SGHVS and CDR2 FQNEAQ. The CDR3 has 19 residues.

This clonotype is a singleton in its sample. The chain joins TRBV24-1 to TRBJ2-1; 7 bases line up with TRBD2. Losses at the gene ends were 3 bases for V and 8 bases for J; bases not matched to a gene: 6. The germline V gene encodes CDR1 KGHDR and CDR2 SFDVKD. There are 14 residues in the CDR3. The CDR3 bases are TGTGCCACCAGTGATCCGTCTGGGGGGGATGAGCAGTTCTTC. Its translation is CATSDPSGGDEQFF.

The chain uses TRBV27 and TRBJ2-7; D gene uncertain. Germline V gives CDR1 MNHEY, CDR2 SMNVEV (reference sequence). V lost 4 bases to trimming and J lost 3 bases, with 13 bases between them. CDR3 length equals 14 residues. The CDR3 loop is CASSSSPRSYEQYF. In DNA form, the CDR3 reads TGTGCCAGCAGTTCGTCCCCCCGGAGCTACGAGCAGTACTTC.

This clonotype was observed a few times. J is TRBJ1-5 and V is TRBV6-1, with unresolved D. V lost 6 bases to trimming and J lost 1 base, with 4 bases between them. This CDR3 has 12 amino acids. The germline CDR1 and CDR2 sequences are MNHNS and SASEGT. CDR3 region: CASRDSNQPQHF. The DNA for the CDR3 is TGTGCCAGCAGGGACAGCAATCAGCCCCAGCATTTT.

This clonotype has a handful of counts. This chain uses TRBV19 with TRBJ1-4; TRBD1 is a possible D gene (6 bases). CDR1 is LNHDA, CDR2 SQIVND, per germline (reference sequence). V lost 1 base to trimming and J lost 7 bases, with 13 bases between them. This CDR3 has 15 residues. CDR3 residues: CASSIASGEAEKLFF. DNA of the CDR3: TGTGCCAGTAGTATAGCTTCAGGGGAGGCTGAAAAACTGTTTTTT. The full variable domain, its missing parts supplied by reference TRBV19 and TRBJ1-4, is DGGITQSPKYLFRKEGQNVTLSCEQNLNHDAMYWYRQDPGQGLRLIYYSQIVNDFQKGDIAEGYSVSREKKESFPLTVTSAQKNPTAFYLCASSIASGEAEKLFFGSGTQLSVL.

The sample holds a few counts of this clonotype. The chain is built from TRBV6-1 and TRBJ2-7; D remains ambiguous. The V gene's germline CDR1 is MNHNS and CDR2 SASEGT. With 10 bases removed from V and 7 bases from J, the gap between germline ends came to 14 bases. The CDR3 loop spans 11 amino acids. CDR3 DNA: TGTGCCACCACAAGAGGCATTGAGCAGTACTTC. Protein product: CATTRGIEQYF.

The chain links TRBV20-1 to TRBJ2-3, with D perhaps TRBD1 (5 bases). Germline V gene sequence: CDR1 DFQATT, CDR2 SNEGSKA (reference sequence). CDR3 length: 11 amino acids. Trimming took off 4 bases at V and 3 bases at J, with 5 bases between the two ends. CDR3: CSATGTDTQYF. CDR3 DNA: TGCAGTGCTACAGGGACAGATACGCAGTATTTT.

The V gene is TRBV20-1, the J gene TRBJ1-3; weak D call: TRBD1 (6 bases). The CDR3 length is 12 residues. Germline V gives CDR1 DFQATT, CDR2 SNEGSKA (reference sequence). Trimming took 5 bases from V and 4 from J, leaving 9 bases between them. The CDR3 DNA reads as TGCAGTGCTGGTGGACAGGGAAACACCATATATTTT. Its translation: CSAGGQGNTIYF.

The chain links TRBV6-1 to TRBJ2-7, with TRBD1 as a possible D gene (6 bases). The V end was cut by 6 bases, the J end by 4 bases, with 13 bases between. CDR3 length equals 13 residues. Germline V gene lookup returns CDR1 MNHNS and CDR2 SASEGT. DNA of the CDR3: TGTGCCAGCAGAGGACAGAGTATGTACGAGCAGTACTTC. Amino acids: CASRGQSMYEQYF.

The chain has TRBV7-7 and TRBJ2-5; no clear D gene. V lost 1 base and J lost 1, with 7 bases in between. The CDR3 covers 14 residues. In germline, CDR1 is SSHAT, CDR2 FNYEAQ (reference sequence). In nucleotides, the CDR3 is TGTGCCAGCAGCTTAGACTTGGTCCAAGAGACCCAGTACTTC. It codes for CASSLDLVQETQYF.

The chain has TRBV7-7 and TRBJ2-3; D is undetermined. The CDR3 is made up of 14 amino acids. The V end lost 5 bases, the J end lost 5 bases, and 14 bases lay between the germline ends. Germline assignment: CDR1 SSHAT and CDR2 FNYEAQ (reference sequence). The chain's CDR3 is CASSNDGVGDTQYF. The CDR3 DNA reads TGTGCCAGCAGCAATGACGGAGTAGGAGATACGCAGTATTTT.

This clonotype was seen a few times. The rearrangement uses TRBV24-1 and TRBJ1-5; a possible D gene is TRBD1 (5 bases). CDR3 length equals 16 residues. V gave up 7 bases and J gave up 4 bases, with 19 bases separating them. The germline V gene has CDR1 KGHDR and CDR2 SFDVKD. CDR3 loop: CATSSGQGTGNQPQHF. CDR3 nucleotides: TGTGCCACCAGCAGCGGGCAGGGAACGGGTAATCAGCCCCAGCATTTT.

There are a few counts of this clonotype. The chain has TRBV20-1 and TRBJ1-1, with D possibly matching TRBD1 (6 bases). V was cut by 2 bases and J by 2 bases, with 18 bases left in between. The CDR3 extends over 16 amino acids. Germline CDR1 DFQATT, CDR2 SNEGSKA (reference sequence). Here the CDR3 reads CSARSGLDRSNTEAFF. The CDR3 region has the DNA TGCAGTGCTAGAAGCGGGTTAGACAGGAGTAACACTGAAGCTTTCTTT.

CDR3 region: CASSRGGGNTDTQYF. The CDR3 DNA follows: TGCGCCAGCAGCCGGGGCGGGGGAAACACAGATACGCAGTATTTT. V usage is TRBV5-1 and J usage is TRBJ2-3, with 7 bases matching TRBD2. This CDR3 contains 15 residues. The V segment lost 4 bases and the J segment 2 bases; nucleotides outside the gene matches: 7. CDR1 and CDR2 (germline): SGHRS, YFSETQ.

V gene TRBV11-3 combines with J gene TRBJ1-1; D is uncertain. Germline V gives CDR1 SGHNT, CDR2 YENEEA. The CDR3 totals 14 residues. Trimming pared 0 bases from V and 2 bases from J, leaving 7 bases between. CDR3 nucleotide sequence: TGTGCCAGCAGCTTAGAGGGCACCAACACTGAAGCTTTCTTT. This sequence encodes CASSLEGTNTEAFF. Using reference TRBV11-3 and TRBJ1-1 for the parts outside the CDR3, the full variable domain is EAGVVQSPRYKIIEKKQPVAFWCNPISGHNTLYWYLQNLGQGPELLIRYENEEAVDDSQLPKDRFSAERLKGVDSTLKIQPAELGDSAVYLCASSLEGTNTEAFFGQGTRLTVV.

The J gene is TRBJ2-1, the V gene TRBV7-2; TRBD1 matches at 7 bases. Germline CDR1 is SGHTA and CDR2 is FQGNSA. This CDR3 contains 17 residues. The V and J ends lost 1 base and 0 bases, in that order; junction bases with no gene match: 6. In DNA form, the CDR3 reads TGTGCCAGCAGCTTAGGGCAGGCAGGGGGCTCCTACAATGAGCAGTTCTTC. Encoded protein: CASSLGQAGGSYNEQFF.

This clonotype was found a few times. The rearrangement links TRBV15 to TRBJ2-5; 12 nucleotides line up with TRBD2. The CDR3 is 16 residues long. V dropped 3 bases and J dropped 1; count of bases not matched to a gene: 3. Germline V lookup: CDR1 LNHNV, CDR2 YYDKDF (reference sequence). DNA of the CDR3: TGTGCCACCAGCAGCCCGACTAGCGGGGGCCAAGAGACCCAGTACTTC. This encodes CATSSPTSGGQETQYF.

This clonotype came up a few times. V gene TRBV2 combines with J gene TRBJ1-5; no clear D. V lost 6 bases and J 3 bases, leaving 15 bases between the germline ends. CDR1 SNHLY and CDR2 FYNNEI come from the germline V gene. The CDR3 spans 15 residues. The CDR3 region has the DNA TGTGCCAGCAGCGTTAGAGGCACAGTCAATCAGCCCCAGCATTTT. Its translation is CASSVRGTVNQPQHF.

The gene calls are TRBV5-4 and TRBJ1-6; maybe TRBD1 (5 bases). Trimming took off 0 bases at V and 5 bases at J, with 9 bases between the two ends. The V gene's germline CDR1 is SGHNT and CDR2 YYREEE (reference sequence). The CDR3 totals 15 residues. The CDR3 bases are TGTGCCAGCAGCTTGGCAGGGAGCGATAATTCACCCCTCCACTTT. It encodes CASSLAGSDNSPLHF.

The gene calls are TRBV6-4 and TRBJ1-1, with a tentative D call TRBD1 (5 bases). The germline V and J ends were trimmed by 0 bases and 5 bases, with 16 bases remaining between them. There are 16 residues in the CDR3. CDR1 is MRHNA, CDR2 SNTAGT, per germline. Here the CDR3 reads CASSDSSTGLATEAFF. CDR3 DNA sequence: TGTGCCAGCAGTGACTCCAGCACAGGCCTCGCTACTGAAGCTTTCTTT.

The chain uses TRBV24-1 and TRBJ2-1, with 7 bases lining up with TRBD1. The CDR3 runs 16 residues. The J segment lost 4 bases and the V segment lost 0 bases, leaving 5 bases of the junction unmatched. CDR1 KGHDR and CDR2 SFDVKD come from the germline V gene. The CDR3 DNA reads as TGTGCCACCAGTGATTTGCGGGACAGCCCTTACAATGAGCAGTTCTTC. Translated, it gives CATSDLRDSPYNEQFF.

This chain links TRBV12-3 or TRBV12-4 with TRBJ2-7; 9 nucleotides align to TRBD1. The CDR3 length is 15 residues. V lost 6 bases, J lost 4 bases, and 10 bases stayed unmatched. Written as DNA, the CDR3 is TGTGCCAGCAGCCCGACCGGGACAGGGAAATACGAGCAGTACTTC. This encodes CASSPTGTGKYEQYF.